This T cell receptor beta chain is from a study of early T cells in non-severe SARS-CoV-2 infection. Study-wide background: Bulk RNA taken from unsorted whole blood was sequenced, leaving chains unpaired. Overall study findings and caveats: The VDJdb matching leaned toward anti-spike CD8 responses and overlooked private and CD4 specificities.

As concerns this clonotype: As yet, its antigen is unknown.

The CDR3 covers 12 residues. V shed 7 bases and J 6 bases; nucleotides not matched to a gene: 7. Germline V gene sequence: CDR1 GTSNPN, CDR2 SVGIG (reference sequence). Researchers attached unique molecular identifiers to individual cDNA molecules. TCRdb fed the 5' RACE reads into MiXCR, producing one record per CDR3 protein. The sample carries 85,000 to 100,000 distinct CDR3 sequences, around 10% recorded once. This TCR came from an adult who was a healthcare worker with PCR-confirmed SARS-CoV-2 infection or an uninfected control (not recorded which). V and J are TRBV30 and TRBJ1-2; 8 nucleotides match TRBD1. The sample consisted of whole blood. CDR3 region: CASQGGIDGYTF. The CDR3 DNA sequence: TGTGCCTCACAGGGGGGCATCGATGGCTACACCTTC.